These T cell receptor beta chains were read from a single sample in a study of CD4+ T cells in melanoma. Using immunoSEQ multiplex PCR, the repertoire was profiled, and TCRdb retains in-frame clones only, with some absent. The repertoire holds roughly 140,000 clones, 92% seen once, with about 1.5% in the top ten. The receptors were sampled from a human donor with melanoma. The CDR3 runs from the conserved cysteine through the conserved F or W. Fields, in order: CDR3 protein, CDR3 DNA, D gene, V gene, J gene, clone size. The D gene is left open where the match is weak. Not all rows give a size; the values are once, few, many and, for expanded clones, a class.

CDR3aa: CSGRDRATQYF
CDR3nt: TGCAGCGGTAGGGACCGCGCGACCCAGTACTTC
d_gene: -
v_gene: TRBV29-1
j_gene: TRBJ2-5
abundance: -

CDR3aa: CASSRQWNTGELFF
CDR3nt: TGTGCCAGCAGCCGTCAGTGGAACACCGGGGAGCTGTTTTTT
d_gene: -
v_gene: TRBV14
j_gene: TRBJ2-2
abundance: -

CDR3aa: CASSLRGRDEKLFF
CDR3nt: TGCGCCAGCAGCTTGAGGGGGCGCGATGAAAAACTGTTTTTT
d_gene: TRBD1
v_gene: TRBV5-1
j_gene: TRBJ1-4
abundance: once

CDR3aa: CASSLTQDSYEQYF
CDR3nt: TGTGCCAGCAGCTTAACGCAGGATTCCTACGAGCAGTACTTC
d_gene: -
v_gene: TRBV7-9
j_gene: TRBJ2-7
abundance: -

CDR3aa: CASSEDGRSTGYTF
CDR3nt: TGTGCCAGCAGTGAAGACGGCAGGTCGACGGGCTACACCTTC
d_gene: -
v_gene: TRBV6-1
j_gene: TRBJ1-2
abundance: -

CDR3aa: CASSPLGLVRTDTQYF
CDR3nt: TGTGCCAGCAGCCCCCTAGGGTTGGTACGTACAGATACGCAGTATTTT
d_gene: -
v_gene: TRBV14
j_gene: TRBJ2-3
abundance: -

CDR3aa: CSARRALNTEAFF
CDR3nt: TGCAGCGCCCGGAGGGCCTTGAACACTGAAGCTTTCTTT
d_gene: -
v_gene: TRBV29-1
j_gene: TRBJ1-1
abundance: -

CDR3aa: CASTHREGNTGELFF
CDR3nt: TGTGCCAGCACCCACCGAGAGGGAAACACCGGGGAGCTGTTTTTT
d_gene: -
v_gene: TRBV7-9
j_gene: TRBJ2-2
abundance: -

CDR3aa: CASGQGAYEQYF
CDR3nt: TGCGCCAGCGGACAGGGGGCCTACGAGCAGTACTTC
d_gene: TRBD1
v_gene: TRBV5-1
j_gene: TRBJ2-7
abundance: -

CDR3aa: CSGLDVGEQFF
CDR3nt: TGCAGCGGGCTAGATGTTGGTGAGCAGTTCTTC
d_gene: -
v_gene: TRBV29-1
j_gene: TRBJ2-1
abundance: -

CDR3aa: CAWSVLNRYEQYF
CDR3nt: TGTGCCTGGAGTGTACTTAATAGGTACGAGCAGTACTTC
d_gene: -
v_gene: TRBV30
j_gene: TRBJ2-7
abundance: -

CDR3aa: CASSPASTDTQYF
CDR3nt: TGTGCCAGCTCACCCGCCAGCACAGATACGCAGTATTTT
d_gene: -
v_gene: TRBV18
j_gene: TRBJ2-3
abundance: once

CDR3aa: CASRAAADTQYF
CDR3nt: TGTGCCAGCAGGGCAGCAGCAGATACGCAGTATTTT
d_gene: -
v_gene: TRBV28
j_gene: TRBJ2-3
abundance: -

CDR3aa: CASSEFSGGAETQYF
CDR3nt: TGTGCCAGCAGTGAATTTAGCGGGGGGGCAGAGACCCAGTACTTC
d_gene: TRBD2
v_gene: TRBV6-1
j_gene: TRBJ2-5
abundance: -

CDR3aa: CASSYLSGGRPDGYTF
CDR3nt: TGTGCCAGCAGTTACCTGAGCGGGGGGCGCCCTGATGGCTACACCTTC
d_gene: -
v_gene: TRBV6-5
j_gene: TRBJ1-2
abundance: -

CDR3aa: CASSRRGQGITGELFF
CDR3nt: TGTGCCAGCAGCCGAAGGGGGCAGGGAATCACCGGGGAGCTGTTTTTT
d_gene: TRBD1
v_gene: TRBV4-2
j_gene: TRBJ2-2
abundance: -

CDR3aa: CASSAGSWEQFF
CDR3nt: TGTGCCAGCAGCGCTGGTTCTTGGGAGCAGTTCTTC
d_gene: -
v_gene: TRBV6-5
j_gene: TRBJ2-1
abundance: -

CDR3aa: CASGGPQETQYF
CDR3nt: TGTGCCAGCGGGGGACCCCAAGAGACCCAGTACTTC
d_gene: -
v_gene: TRBV2
j_gene: TRBJ2-5
abundance: -

CDR3aa: CASSSGASANYGYTF
CDR3nt: TGTGCCAGCAGTTCCGGTGCTTCAGCTAACTATGGCTACACCTTC
d_gene: -
v_gene: TRBV6-5
j_gene: TRBJ1-2
abundance: -

CDR3aa: CASSLGQATDTQYF
CDR3nt: TGTGCCAGCAGCCTCGGGCAGGCCACAGATACGCAGTATTTT
d_gene: -
v_gene: TRBV5-4
j_gene: TRBJ2-3
abundance: -

CDR3aa: CAWRGTGYGTQYF
CDR3nt: TGTGCCTGGAGGGGGACAGGGTACGGGACCCAGTACTTC
d_gene: TRBD1
v_gene: TRBV30
j_gene: TRBJ2-5
abundance: -

CDR3aa: CASSSGTVYSGNTIYF
CDR3nt: TGTGCCAGCAGTTCCGGGACAGTGTACTCTGGAAACACCATATATTTT
d_gene: TRBD1
v_gene: TRBV6-5
j_gene: TRBJ1-3
abundance: -

CDR3aa: CASSFGGQETQYF
CDR3nt: TGTGCCAGCAGCTTTGGGGGCCAAGAGACCCAGTACTTC
d_gene: -
v_gene: TRBV5-4
j_gene: TRBJ2-5
abundance: -

CDR3aa: CASSRTSGTRTDTQYF
CDR3nt: TGTGCCAGCAGCCGGACTAGCGGAACCCGCACAGATACGCAGTATTTT
d_gene: TRBD2
v_gene: TRBV27
j_gene: TRBJ2-3
abundance: -

CDR3aa: CAWSDRAEKLFF
CDR3nt: TGTGCCTGGTCCGACAGGGCCGAAAAACTGTTTTTT
d_gene: TRBD1
v_gene: TRBV30
j_gene: TRBJ1-4
abundance: few

CDR3aa: CASTPSGGAETQYF
CDR3nt: TGCGCCAGCACCCCTAGCGGGGGCGCGGAGACCCAGTACTTC
d_gene: TRBD2
v_gene: TRBV5-1
j_gene: TRBJ2-5
abundance: once

CDR3aa: CASNVGQGLYEQYF
CDR3nt: TGTGCCAGCAACGTCGGACAGGGCCTCTACGAGCAGTACTTC
d_gene: TRBD1
v_gene: TRBV6-1
j_gene: TRBJ2-7
abundance: -

CDR3aa: CASSPDSYGYTF
CDR3nt: TGTGCCAGCAGTCCCGACAGCTATGGCTACACCTTC
d_gene: -
v_gene: TRBV11-2
j_gene: TRBJ1-2
abundance: once

CDR3aa: CASSLAGAQETQYF
CDR3nt: TGTGCCAGCAGCTTGGCAGGGGCTCAAGAGACCCAGTACTTC
d_gene: -
v_gene: TRBV5-4
j_gene: TRBJ2-5
abundance: -

CDR3aa: CASSQTETAVGEAFF
CDR3nt: TGCGCCAGCAGCCAAACCGAGACAGCGGTCGGGGAAGCTTTCTTT
d_gene: -
v_gene: TRBV4-1
j_gene: TRBJ1-1
abundance: -

CDR3aa: CASSPGTTYGYTF
CDR3nt: TGCGCCAGCAGCCCAGGGACGACCTATGGCTACACCTTC
d_gene: -
v_gene: TRBV4-1
j_gene: TRBJ1-2
abundance: once

CDR3aa: CASSSLGGTMNTEAFF
CDR3nt: TGTGCCAGCTCATCCCTAGGCGGGACAATGAACACTGAAGCTTTCTTT
d_gene: -
v_gene: TRBV18
j_gene: TRBJ1-1
abundance: -

CDR3aa: CASSVTSGETDTQYF
CDR3nt: TGTGCCAGCAGCGTGACTAGCGGGGAAACAGATACGCAGTATTTT
d_gene: TRBD2
v_gene: TRBV9
j_gene: TRBJ2-3
abundance: -

CDR3aa: CASSSVRGWGTEAFF
CDR3nt: TGTGCCAGCAGCTCGGTTAGAGGGTGGGGCACTGAAGCTTTCTTT
d_gene: -
v_gene: TRBV7-9
j_gene: TRBJ1-1
abundance: -

CDR3aa: CASSPLQVAAGQPQHF
CDR3nt: TGTGCCAGCTCACCATTGCAGGTTGCGGCGGGGCAGCCCCAGCATTTT
d_gene: -
v_gene: TRBV18
j_gene: TRBJ1-5
abundance: -

CDR3aa: CASSETLVATNEKLFF
CDR3nt: TGTGCCAGCAGTGAAACGCTAGTTGCAACTAATGAAAAACTGTTTTTT
d_gene: -
v_gene: TRBV6-4
j_gene: TRBJ1-4
abundance: -

CDR3aa: CASIEQGRLNNEQFF
CDR3nt: TGTGCCAGCATTGAGCAGGGGCGTTTGAACAATGAGCAGTTCTTC
d_gene: -
v_gene: TRBV6-6
j_gene: TRBJ2-1
abundance: -

CDR3aa: CASRNDRGAGEQYF
CDR3nt: TGTGCCAGCAGGAACGACAGGGGGGCGGGCGAGCAGTACTTC
d_gene: TRBD1
v_gene: TRBV6-5
j_gene: TRBJ2-7
abundance: -

CDR3aa: CASSLRRGAYEQYF
CDR3nt: TGTGCCAGCAGCTTAAGAAGGGGCGCCTACGAGCAGTACTTC
d_gene: -
v_gene: TRBV7-6
j_gene: TRBJ2-7
abundance: -

CDR3aa: CASRVGTEYGYTF
CDR3nt: TGTGCCAGCAGGGTAGGGACAGAGTATGGCTACACCTTC
d_gene: TRBD1
v_gene: TRBV6-1
j_gene: TRBJ1-2
abundance: -

CDR3aa: CASKEGRGPSNQPQHF
CDR3nt: TGTGCCAGCAAAGAGGGCAGGGGACCTAGCAATCAGCCCCAGCATTTT
d_gene: -
v_gene: TRBV2
j_gene: TRBJ1-5
abundance: -

CDR3aa: CASSLTGTGVYGYTF
CDR3nt: TGCGCCAGCAGCTTGACCGGGACAGGGGTCTATGGCTACACCTTC
d_gene: TRBD1
v_gene: TRBV5-1
j_gene: TRBJ1-2
abundance: -

CDR3aa: CASSFSGQPFTDYGYTF
CDR3nt: TGTGCCAGCAGCTTTTCGGGACAGCCATTTACTGACTATGGCTACACCTTC
d_gene: TRBD1
v_gene: TRBV5-5
j_gene: TRBJ1-2
abundance: -